The next 24 T cell receptor beta chains were all read from a single sample in a study of blood T cell repertoires in COVID-19. Sequencing used immunoSEQ multiplex PCR; TCRdb keeps in-frame clones, though not all of them. The top ten clones hold about 3.2% of a sample with about 69,000 clones, about 85% of them seen once. Sequenced: peripheral blood. All receptors derive from a man older than 75 with acute or convalescent COVID-19.

This clone came up once. This chain links TRBV7-2 with TRBJ1-3; 8 bases line up with TRBD1. Germline lookup yields CDR1 SGHTA and CDR2 FQGNSA. The CDR3 is 14 residues long. The V segment lost 3 bases and the J segment 4 bases; nucleotides outside the gene matches: 2. This CDR3 reads CASSFGTGGNTIYF. For the CDR3, the DNA is TGTGCCAGCAGCTTCGGGACAGGAGGAAACACCATATATTTT. The entire variable domain, with the rest obtained from reference TRBV7-2 and TRBJ1-3, is as follows: GAGVSQSPSNKVTEKGKDVELRCDPISGHTALYWYRQSLGQGLEFLIYFQGNSAPDKSGLPSDRFSAERTGGSVSTLTIQRTQQEDSAVYLCASSFGTGGNTIYFGEGSWLTVV.

The chain has TRBV9 and TRBJ1-5; maybe TRBD1 (6 bases). The V end was cut by 3 bases, the J end by 7 bases, with 17 bases between. The germline V gene encodes CDR1 SGDLS and CDR2 YYNGEE. The CDR3 contains 15 residues. The CDR3 here is CASSAGFRGWQPQHF. The DNA for the CDR3 is TGTGCCAGCAGCGCCGGGTTCAGGGGTTGGCAGCCCCAGCATTTT.

This clone was detected only once. The chain is built from TRBV24-1 and TRBJ2-2; D perhaps matches TRBD1 (6 bases). CDR1 and CDR2 from the germline V gene are KGHDR and SFDVKD. With 5 bases removed from V and 5 bases from J, the gap between germline ends came to 11 bases. There are 14 residues in the CDR3. The CDR3 is CATSVGGATGELFF. Here the CDR3 DNA reads TGTGCCACCAGTGTTGGGGGCGCGACCGGGGAGCTGTTTTTT.

The CDR3 reads CASSLAAGGTTGELFF. The CDR3 region has the DNA TGCGCCAGCAGCTTGGCGGCAGGGGGCACGACCGGGGAGCTGTTTTTT. The chain combines TRBV5-1 with TRBJ2-2, with 8 bases lining up with TRBD1. Trimming cost V 0 bases and J 5 bases; bases outside gene matches: 6. CDR1 and CDR2 from the germline V gene are SGHRS and YFSETQ. This CDR3 contains 16 residues.

The chain uses TRBV6-6 and TRBJ1-5; 9 bases are shared with TRBD1. Germline CDR1 MNHNY, CDR2 SVGAGI (reference sequence). The CDR3 length is 14 residues. V shed 7 bases, J shed 1 base, and the junction held 2 bases outside the gene matches. CDR3 sequence reads: CASTGQGSNQPQHF. The CDR3 DNA is TGTGCCAGCACCGGACAGGGGAGCAATCAGCCCCAGCATTTT.

CDR3 in amino acids: CASSFRRGTSGNTIYF. The CDR3 DNA follows: TGTGCCAGCAGCTTTCGACGGGGAACCTCTGGAAACACCATATATTTT. J is TRBJ1-3 and V is TRBV7-9, with unresolved D. Trimming removed 3 bases from V and 0 bases from J, with 12 bases in between. Germline-derived CDR1 and CDR2 are SEHNR and FQNEAQ (reference sequence). This CDR3 spans 16 amino acids.

J is TRBJ1-2 and V is TRBV13; no clear D gene. The CDR3 runs to 13 residues. Germline V gene lookup returns CDR1 PRHDT and CDR2 FYEKMQ (reference sequence). V lost 0 bases and J lost 5, with 7 bases in between. The CDR3 nucleotides read TGTGCCAGCAGCTTAGGCCCCTTATATGGCTACACCTTC. It codes for CASSLGPLYGYTF.

Only one count was recorded for this clone. The chain uses TRBV5-1 and TRBJ2-7; possible D gene TRBD2, 6 bases. This CDR3 contains 15 residues. Germline V gene sequence: CDR1 SGHRS, CDR2 YFSETQ. V was clipped by 2 bases and J by 5 bases, with 17 bases between them. This chain's CDR3 is CASSFLTGDKHEQYF. In DNA, the CDR3 is TGCGCCAGCAGCTTCCTGACGGGGGATAAACACGAGCAGTACTTC. Full variable domain (outside the CDR3, taken from reference TRBV5-1 and TRBJ2-7): KAGVTQTPRYLIKTRGQQVTLSCSPISGHRSVSWYQQTPGQGLQFLFEYFSETQRNKGNFPGRFSGRQFSNSRSEMNVSTLELGDSALYLCASSFLTGDKHEQYFGPGTRLTVT.

This sequence joins TRBV6-5 and TRBJ2-3; 12 bases are shared with TRBD2. Germline V lookup: CDR1 MNHEY, CDR2 SVGAGI. The CDR3 is 15 amino acids. J lost 2 bases, V lost 5 bases, and 2 bases had no gene match. CDR3 loop: CASSRTSGTTDTQYF. CDR3 DNA: TGTGCCAGCAGTAGGACTAGCGGGACCACAGATACGCAGTATTTT.

The rearrangement joins TRBV6-5 to TRBJ1-2; no firm D call. The V end lost 2 bases, the J end lost 2 bases, and 6 bases lay between the germline ends. Germline V gene sequence: CDR1 MNHEY, CDR2 SVGAGI. The CDR3 covers 13 residues. CDR3 region: CASSYTINYGYTF. CDR3 in DNA: TGTGCCAGCAGTTACACTATAAACTATGGCTACACCTTC.

The V gene is TRBV7-2, the J gene TRBJ1-1, with D perhaps matching TRBD1 (5 bases). The CDR3 spans 13 residues. Germline CDR1 SGHTA, CDR2 FQGNSA. The V and J ends lost 2 bases and 3 bases respectively, with 7 bases between them. DNA of the CDR3: TGTGCCAGCAGCTTACAGGGTGACACTGAAGCTTTCTTT. Its protein product is CASSLQGDTEAFF.

This rearrangement joins TRBV4-1 to TRBJ1-2, with 9 bases identical to TRBD1. This CDR3 spans 16 amino acids. Germline CDR1 reads MGHRA; CDR2 reads YSYEKL. V trimming: 0 bases; J trimming: 9 bases; junction bases outside the gene matches: 11. The CDR3 loop is CASSQEGTGKRLSYTF. The CDR3 coding sequence is TGCGCCAGCAGCCAAGAGGGGACAGGGAAGAGGTTGAGCTACACCTTC.

The genes are TRBV10-3 and TRBJ2-5, with no clear D. CDR3 size: 12 residues. V lost 4 bases to trimming and J lost 2 bases, with 5 bases between them. The germline V gene encodes CDR1 ENHRY and CDR2 SYGVKD. The CDR3 reads CAISAEQETQYF. The CDR3 DNA is TGTGCCATCAGTGCGGAGCAAGAGACCCAGTACTTC.

V usage is TRBV20-1 and J usage is TRBJ2-7; TRBD1 matches at 7 bases. Germline trimming cut 3 bases from V and 3 bases from J; bases unmatched to any gene: 8. CDR3 length equals 14 residues. Germline CDR1 reads DFQATT; CDR2 reads SNEGSKA (reference sequence). The CDR3 is CSASNQGVIYEQYF. The CDR3 nucleotides are TGCAGTGCTAGTAACCAGGGGGTGATCTACGAGCAGTACTTC.

This clone turned up a few times. The chain couples TRBV19 to TRBJ1-5; 8 positions agree with TRBD1. The V and J ends lost 1 base and 4 bases, in that order; junction bases with no gene match: 3. The CDR3 loop spans 15 amino acids. Germline V gene sequence: CDR1 LNHDA, CDR2 SQIVND (reference sequence). The CDR3 reads CASSIAGGSNQPQHF. The CDR3 DNA follows: TGTGCCAGTAGTATAGCAGGGGGCTCTAATCAGCCCCAGCATTTT.

The chain recombines TRBV19 with TRBJ2-2; 11 bases are shared with TRBD1. J lost 6 bases, V lost 3 bases, and 6 bases had no gene match. This CDR3 region has 16 residues. CDR1 is LNHDA, CDR2 SQIVND, per germline (reference sequence). The chain's CDR3 is CASSILGQGVSGELFF. CDR3 nucleotides: TGTGCCAGTAGTATTCTGGGACAGGGGGTATCCGGGGAGCTGTTTTTT.

This chain links TRBV7-2 with TRBJ1-5; 7 bases match TRBD1. Unmatched junction bases numbered 13, after V lost 2 bases and J lost 6 bases. This CDR3 region has 17 residues. CDR1 is SGHTA, CDR2 FQGNSA, per germline. For the CDR3, the DNA is TGTGCCAGCAGCTTAAACCCGACAGGGACGGTACCTCAGCCCCAGCATTTT. It is translated as CASSLNPTGTVPQPQHF.

The chain uses TRBV7-2 and TRBJ1-1, with D uncertain. V shed 0 bases and J shed 4 bases, with 12 bases lying between them. This CDR3 region has 15 residues. Germline values: CDR1 SGHTA, CDR2 FQGNSA. Here the CDR3 DNA reads TGTGCCAGCAGCTTAGCGCCGGTGCCTAGCACTGAAGCTTTCTTT. Encoded protein: CASSLAPVPSTEAFF.

This clone occurred once. The rearrangement uses TRBV7-5 and TRBJ1-4; TRBD1, as called in the table, went unchecked against the DNA. TRBV7-5 is a documented pseudogene. The CDR3 runs to 15 residues. The CDR3 nucleotides read TGTGCCAGAAGCTTAGCGCGGGACAGGTATGAAAAACTGTTTTTT. Its translation is CARSLARDRYEKLFF.

The CDR3 coding sequence is TGTGCCAGCAGCTTGTCCGAGGGAGGCTACACCTTC. This gives the protein CASSLSEGGYTF. The chain employs TRBV5-6 and TRBJ1-2, with D uncertain. The CDR3 consists of 12 residues. V was cut by 1 base and J by 8 bases, with 9 bases left in between. Looked up from germline, CDR1 is SGHDT and CDR2 is YYEEEE.

The rearrangement uses TRBV27 and TRBJ2-7; D may be TRBD2 (6 bases). This CDR3 comprises 16 residues. The germline V and J ends were trimmed by 0 bases and 3 bases, with 15 bases remaining between them. CDR1 is MNHEY and CDR2 is SMNVEV in the germline V gene (reference sequence). The CDR3 here is CASSLSMEGRDYEQYF. CDR3 nucleotide sequence: TGTGCCAGCAGTTTATCGATGGAGGGACGGGACTACGAGCAGTACTTC.

This clone showed up just a few times. The rearrangement uses TRBV15 and TRBJ2-7; 9 bases match TRBD2. CDR3 size: 15 residues. With V trimmed by 7 bases and J by 0 bases, 7 bases remained unmatched. Per germline, CDR1 LNHNV and CDR2 YYDKDF (reference sequence). CDR3 protein: CATTIAGENSYEQYF. CDR3 sequence (DNA): TGTGCCACCACAATAGCGGGAGAGAACTCCTACGAGCAGTACTTC.

V is TRBV5-1 and J is TRBJ1-2; TRBD1 is a possible D gene (5 bases). The germline V gene has CDR1 SGHRS and CDR2 YFSETQ. This CDR3 region has 13 residues. V lost 6 bases and J 3 bases, leaving 12 bases between the germline ends. This CDR3 is CASNTGGDYGYTF. The CDR3 nucleotides are TGCGCCAGCAATACCGGGGGAGACTATGGCTACACCTTC.

The chain combines TRBV3-1 (or the pseudogene TRBV3-2) with TRBJ1-1, with TRBD1 as a possible D gene (5 bases). The CDR3 covers 14 residues. V lost 3 bases to trimming and J lost 2 bases, with 10 bases between them. Germline V gene data show CDR1 as LGHDT and CDR2 as YNNKEL (reference sequence). The CDR3 nucleotides are TGTGCCAGCAGCCAGGGCAGGGTAAACACTGAAGCTTTCTTT. This gives the protein CASSQGRVNTEAFF.